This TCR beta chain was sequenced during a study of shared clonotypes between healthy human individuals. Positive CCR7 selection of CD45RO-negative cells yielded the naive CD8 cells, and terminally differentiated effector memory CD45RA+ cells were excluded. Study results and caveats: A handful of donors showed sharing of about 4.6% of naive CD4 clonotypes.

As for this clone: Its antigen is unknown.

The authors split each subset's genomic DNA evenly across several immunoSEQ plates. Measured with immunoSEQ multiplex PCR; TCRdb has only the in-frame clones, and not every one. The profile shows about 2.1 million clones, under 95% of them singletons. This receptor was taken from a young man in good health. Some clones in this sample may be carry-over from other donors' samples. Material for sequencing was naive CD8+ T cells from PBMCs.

The CDR3, as DNA: TGTGCCAGCAGCTTAGCTGGGGAACTGGAGACCCAGTACTTC. Protein: CASSLAGELETQYF. The chain is built from TRBV7-8 and TRBJ2-5; D gene unclear. Germline V CDR1 and CDR2: SGHVS, FQNEAQ. V gave up 0 bases and J gave up 5 bases, with 10 bases separating them. The CDR3 is 14 residues long.